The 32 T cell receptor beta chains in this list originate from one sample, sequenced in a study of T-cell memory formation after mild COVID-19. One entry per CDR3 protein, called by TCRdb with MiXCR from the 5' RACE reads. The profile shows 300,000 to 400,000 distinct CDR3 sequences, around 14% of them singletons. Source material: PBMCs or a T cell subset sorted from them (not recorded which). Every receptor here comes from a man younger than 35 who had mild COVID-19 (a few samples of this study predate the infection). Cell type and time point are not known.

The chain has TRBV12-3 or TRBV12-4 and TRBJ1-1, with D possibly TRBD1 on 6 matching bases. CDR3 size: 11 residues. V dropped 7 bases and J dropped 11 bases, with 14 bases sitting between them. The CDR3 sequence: CASKYREGAFF. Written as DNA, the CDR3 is TGTGCCAGCAAGTACAGGGAAGGGGCTTTCTTT.

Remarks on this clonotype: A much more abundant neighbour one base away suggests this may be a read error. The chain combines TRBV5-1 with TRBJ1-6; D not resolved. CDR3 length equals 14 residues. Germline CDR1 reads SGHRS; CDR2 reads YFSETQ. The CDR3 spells CSSSLVDGNSPLHF. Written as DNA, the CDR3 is TGCTCCAGCAGCTTGGTGGACGGGAATTCACCCCTCCACTTT.

CDR3 sequence reads: CASSLPPLGETQYF. The DNA for the CDR3 is TGTGCCAGCAGCTTGCCTCCCCTGGGAGAGACCCAGTACTTC. The chain couples TRBV7-2 to TRBJ2-5; unclear D gene. This CDR3 has 14 residues. V was cut by 3 bases and J by 4 bases, with 12 bases left in between. CDR1 is SGHTA and CDR2 is FQGNSA in the germline V gene.

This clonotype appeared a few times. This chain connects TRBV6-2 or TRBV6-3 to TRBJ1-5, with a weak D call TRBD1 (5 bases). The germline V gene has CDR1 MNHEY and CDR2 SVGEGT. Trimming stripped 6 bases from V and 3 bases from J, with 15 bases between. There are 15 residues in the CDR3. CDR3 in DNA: TGTGCCAGCAGAGCCCGGACACCTAACAATCAGCCCCAGCATTTT. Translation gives CASRARTPNNQPQHF.

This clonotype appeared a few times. The CDR3 bases are TGTGCCAGCAGCTTCCCGGGGCCGCTCACAGATACGCAGTATTTT. This encodes CASSFPGPLTDTQYF. V gene TRBV5-6 combines with J gene TRBJ2-3, with D perhaps matching TRBD1 or TRBD2 (5 bases each). V lost 2 bases, J lost 2 bases, and 12 bases lay in between. The CDR3 runs 15 residues. Germline V gene sequence: CDR1 SGHDT, CDR2 YYEEEE.

The CDR3 region has the DNA TGCGCCAGCAGCTTGGTTCCAGAGGACGAGCAGTACTTC. The encoded protein is CASSLVPEDEQYF. The rearrangement uses TRBV5-1 and TRBJ2-7; unclear D gene. V lost 0 bases to trimming and J lost 5 bases, with 9 bases between them. From germline, CDR1 is SGHRS and CDR2 YFSETQ. This CDR3 region has 13 residues.

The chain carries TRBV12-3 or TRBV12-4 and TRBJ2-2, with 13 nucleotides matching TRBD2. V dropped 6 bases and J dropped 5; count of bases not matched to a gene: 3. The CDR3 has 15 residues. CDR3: CASRQLAGGTGELFF. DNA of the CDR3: TGTGCCAGCAGGCAACTAGCGGGGGGGACCGGGGAGCTGTTTTTT.

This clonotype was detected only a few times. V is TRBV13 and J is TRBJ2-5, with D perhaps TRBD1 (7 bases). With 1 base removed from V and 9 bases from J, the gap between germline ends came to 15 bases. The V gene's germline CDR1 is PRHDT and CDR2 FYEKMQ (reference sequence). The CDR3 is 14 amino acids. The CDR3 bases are TGTGCCAGCAGCTTAGCGGCTAGCAGGGGGGCCCAGTACTTC. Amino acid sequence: CASSLAASRGAQYF.

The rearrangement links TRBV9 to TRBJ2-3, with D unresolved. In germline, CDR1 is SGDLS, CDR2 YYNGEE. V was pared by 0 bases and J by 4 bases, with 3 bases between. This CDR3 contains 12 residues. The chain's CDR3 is CASSVESDTQYF. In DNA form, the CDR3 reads TGTGCCAGCAGCGTAGAGTCAGATACGCAGTATTTT.

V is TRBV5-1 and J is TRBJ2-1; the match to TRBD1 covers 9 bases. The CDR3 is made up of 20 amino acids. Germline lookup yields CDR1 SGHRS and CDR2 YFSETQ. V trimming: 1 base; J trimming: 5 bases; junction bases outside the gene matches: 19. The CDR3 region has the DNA TGCGCCAGCAGCTTGTTTGGCCCGGGACAGGGTCAGAATCAGGACAATGAGCAGTTCTTC. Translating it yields CASSLFGPGQGQNQDNEQFF.

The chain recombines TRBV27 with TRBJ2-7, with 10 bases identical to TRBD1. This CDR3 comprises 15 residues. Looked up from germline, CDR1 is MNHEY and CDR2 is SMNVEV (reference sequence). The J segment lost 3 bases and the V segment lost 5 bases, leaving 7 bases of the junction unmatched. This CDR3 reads CASSLGQGVIYEQYF. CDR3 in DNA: TGTGCCAGCAGTCTCGGACAGGGGGTAATCTACGAGCAGTACTTC.

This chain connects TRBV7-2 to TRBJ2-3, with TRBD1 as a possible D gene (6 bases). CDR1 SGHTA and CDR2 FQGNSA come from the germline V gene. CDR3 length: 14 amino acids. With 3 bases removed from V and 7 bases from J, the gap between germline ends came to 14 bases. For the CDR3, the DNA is TGTGCCAGCAGCTTGGTTTCCCAGGGGTATACGCAGTATTTT. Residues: CASSLVSQGYTQYF.

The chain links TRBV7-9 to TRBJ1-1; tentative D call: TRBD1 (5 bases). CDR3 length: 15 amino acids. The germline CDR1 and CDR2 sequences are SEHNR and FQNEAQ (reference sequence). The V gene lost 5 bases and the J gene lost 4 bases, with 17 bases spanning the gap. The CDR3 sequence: CASSLTSGLGTEAFF. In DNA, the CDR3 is TGTGCCAGCAGCCTGACCTCGGGGCTGGGCACTGAAGCTTTCTTT.

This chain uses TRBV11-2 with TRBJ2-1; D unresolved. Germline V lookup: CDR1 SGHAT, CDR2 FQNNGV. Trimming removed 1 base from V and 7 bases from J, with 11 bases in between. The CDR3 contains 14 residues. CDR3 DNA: TGTGCCAGCAGCTTAGCCGCCCTAGAGAATGAGCAGTTCTTC. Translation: CASSLAALENEQFF.

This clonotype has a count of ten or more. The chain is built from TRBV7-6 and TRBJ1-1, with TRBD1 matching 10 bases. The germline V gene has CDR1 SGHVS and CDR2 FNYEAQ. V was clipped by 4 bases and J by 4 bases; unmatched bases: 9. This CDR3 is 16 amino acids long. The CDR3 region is CASSSRPGQGSTEAFF. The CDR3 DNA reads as TGTGCCAGCAGCTCTAGGCCGGGACAGGGGAGCACTGAAGCTTTCTTT.

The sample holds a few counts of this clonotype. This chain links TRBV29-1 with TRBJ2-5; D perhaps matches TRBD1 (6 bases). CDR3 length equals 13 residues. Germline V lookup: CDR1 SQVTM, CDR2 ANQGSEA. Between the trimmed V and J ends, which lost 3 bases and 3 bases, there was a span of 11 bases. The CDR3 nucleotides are TGCAGCGTTGAGGGACACCTCAAAGAGACCCAGTACTTC. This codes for CSVEGHLKETQYF.

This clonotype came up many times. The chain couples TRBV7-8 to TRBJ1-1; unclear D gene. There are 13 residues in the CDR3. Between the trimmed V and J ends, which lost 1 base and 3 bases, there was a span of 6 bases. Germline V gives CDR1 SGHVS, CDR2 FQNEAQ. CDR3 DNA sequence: TGTGCCAGCAGCTTAGTCGCGGACACTGAAGCTTTCTTT. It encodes CASSLVADTEAFF.

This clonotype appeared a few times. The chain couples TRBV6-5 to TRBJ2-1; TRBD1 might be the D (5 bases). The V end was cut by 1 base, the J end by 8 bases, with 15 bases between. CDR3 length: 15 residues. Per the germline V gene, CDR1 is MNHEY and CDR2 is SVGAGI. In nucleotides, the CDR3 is TGTGCCAGCAGTTACTTCGGTCAAGGGGCCGATGAGCAGTTCTTC. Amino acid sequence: CASSYFGQGADEQFF.

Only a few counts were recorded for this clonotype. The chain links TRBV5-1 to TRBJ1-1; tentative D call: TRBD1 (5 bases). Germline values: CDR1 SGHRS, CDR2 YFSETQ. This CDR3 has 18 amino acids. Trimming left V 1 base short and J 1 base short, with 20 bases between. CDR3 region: CASSLIPQARAGNTEAFF. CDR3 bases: TGCGCCAGCAGCTTGATCCCACAGGCCCGAGCCGGGAACACTGAAGCTTTCTTT.

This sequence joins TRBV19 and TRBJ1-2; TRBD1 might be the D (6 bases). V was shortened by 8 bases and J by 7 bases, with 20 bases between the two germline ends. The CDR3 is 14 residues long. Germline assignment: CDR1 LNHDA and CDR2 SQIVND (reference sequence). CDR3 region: CASLGQTGKSGYTF. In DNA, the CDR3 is TGTGCCAGTCTGGGCCAAACAGGGAAGTCTGGCTACACCTTC. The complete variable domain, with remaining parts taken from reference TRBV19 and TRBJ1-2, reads DGGITQSPKYLFRKEGQNVTLSCEQNLNHDAMYWYRQDPGQGLRLIYYSQIVNDFQKGDIAEGYSVSREKKESFPLTVTSAQKNPTAFYLCASLGQTGKSGYTFGSGTRLTVV.

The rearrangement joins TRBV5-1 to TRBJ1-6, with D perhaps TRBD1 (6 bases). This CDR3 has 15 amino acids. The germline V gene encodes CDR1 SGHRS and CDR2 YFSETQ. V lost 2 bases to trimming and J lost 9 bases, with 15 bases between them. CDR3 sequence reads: CASSLMEQGFSPLHF. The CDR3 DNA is TGCGCCAGCAGCTTAATGGAACAGGGATTTTCACCCCTCCACTTT.

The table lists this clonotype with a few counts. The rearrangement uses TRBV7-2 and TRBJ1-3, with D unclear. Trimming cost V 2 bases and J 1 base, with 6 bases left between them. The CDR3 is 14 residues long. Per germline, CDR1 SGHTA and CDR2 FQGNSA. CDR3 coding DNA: TGTGCCAGCAGCTTAAGGGAATCTGGAAACACCATATATTTT. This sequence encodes CASSLRESGNTIYF. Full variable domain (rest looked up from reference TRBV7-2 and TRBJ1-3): GAGVSQSPSNKVTEKGKDVELRCDPISGHTALYWYRQSLGQGLEFLIYFQGNSAPDKSGLPSDRFSAERTGGSVSTLTIQRTQQEDSAVYLCASSLRESGNTIYFGEGSWLTVV.

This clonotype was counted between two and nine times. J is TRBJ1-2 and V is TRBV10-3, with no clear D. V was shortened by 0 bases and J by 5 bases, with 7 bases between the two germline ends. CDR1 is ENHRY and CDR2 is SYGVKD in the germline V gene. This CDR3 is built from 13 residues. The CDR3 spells CAISESEGYGYTF. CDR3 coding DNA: TGTGCCATCAGTGAGTCGGAGGGATATGGCTACACCTTC.

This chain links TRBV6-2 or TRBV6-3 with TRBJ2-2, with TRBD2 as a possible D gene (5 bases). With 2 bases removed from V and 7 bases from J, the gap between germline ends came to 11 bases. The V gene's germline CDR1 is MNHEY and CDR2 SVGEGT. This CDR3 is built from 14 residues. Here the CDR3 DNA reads TGTGCCAGCAGTTACAATCCGGGGTACGGGGAGCTGTTTTTT. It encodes CASSYNPGYGELFF.

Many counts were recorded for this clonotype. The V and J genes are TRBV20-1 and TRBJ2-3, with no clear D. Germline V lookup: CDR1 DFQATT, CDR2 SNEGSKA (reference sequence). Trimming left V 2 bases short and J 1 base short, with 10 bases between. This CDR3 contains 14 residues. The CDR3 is CSARPALGTDTQYF. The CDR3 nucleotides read TGCAGTGCTAGACCGGCTCTTGGCACAGATACGCAGTATTTT.

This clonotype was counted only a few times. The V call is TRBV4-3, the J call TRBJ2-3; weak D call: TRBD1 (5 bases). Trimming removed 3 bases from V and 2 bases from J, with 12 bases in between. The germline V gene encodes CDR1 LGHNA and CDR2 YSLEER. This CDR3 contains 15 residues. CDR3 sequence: CASSQDTDLTDTQYF. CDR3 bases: TGCGCCAGCAGCCAGGACACGGACCTCACAGATACGCAGTATTTT.

This CDR3 reads CASSPQTGGEAFF. The CDR3 nucleotides are TGTGCCAGCAGTCCTCAGACAGGGGGGGAAGCTTTCTTT. V and J are TRBV12-3 or TRBV12-4 and TRBJ1-1; 9 positions agree with TRBD1. J gave up 8 bases and V 5 bases, and 6 bases lay outside the gene matches. The CDR3 length is 13 residues.

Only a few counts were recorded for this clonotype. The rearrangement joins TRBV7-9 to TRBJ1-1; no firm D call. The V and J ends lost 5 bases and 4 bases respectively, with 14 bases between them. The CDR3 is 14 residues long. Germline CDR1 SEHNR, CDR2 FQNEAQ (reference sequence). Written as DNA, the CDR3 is TGTGCCAGCAGCGACCCACTTGATAGCACTGAAGCTTTCTTT. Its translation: CASSDPLDSTEAFF. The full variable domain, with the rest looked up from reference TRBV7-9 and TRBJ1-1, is DTGVSQNPRHKITKRGQNVTFRCDPISEHNRLYWYRQTLGQGPEFLTYFQNEAQLEKSRLLSDRFSAERPKGSFSTLEIQRTEQGDSAMYLCASSDPLDSTEAFFGQGTRLTVV.

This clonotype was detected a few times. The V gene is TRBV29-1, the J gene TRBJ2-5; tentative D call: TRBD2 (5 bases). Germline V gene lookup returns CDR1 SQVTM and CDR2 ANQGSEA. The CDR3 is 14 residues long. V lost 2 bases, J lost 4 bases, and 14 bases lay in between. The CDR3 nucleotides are TGCAGCGTTGAAAGGCTAGCAGGATTAGAGACCCAGTACTTC. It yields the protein CSVERLAGLETQYF.

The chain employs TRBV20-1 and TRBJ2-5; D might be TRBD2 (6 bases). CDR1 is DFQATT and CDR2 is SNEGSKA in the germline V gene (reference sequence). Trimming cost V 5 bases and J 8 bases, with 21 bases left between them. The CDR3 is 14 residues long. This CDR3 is CSAGPLLVGGTQYF. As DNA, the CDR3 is TGCAGTGCTGGGCCCTTATTAGTGGGGGGAACCCAGTACTTC.

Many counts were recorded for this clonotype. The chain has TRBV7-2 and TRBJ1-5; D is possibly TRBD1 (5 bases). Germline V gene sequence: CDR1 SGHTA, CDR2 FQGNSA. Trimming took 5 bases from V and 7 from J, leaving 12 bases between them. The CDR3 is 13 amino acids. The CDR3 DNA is TGTGCCAGCAGCCCGCGTGGGGGACAGCCCCAGCATTTT. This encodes CASSPRGGQPQHF.

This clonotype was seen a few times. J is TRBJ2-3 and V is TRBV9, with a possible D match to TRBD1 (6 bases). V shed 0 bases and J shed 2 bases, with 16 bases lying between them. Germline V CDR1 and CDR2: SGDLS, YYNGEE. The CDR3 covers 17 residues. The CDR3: CASSVGGGAGPTDTQYF. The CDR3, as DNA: TGTGCCAGCAGCGTAGGTGGGGGCGCGGGCCCCACAGATACGCAGTATTTT.